This T cell receptor beta chain was observed in a study of CD8+ T cells in alopecia areata. Study-wide results and caveats: Sequenced scalp T cells also include alphabeta T cells resident in normal skin. Compared with mice, patients displayed less clear TCR sharing, possibly for HLA-related reasons.

Investigators isolated RNA and reverse transcribed it into cDNA to act as the sequencing template. Clones were read by immunoSEQ multiplex PCR, and TCRdb kept only the in-frame ones, dropping some. The sample holds roughly 23,000 clones; around 50% are singletons and the top ten take roughly a third. Peripheral blood samples and lesional scalp punch biopsies were obtained from alopecia areata patients. PBMCs served as the source from which CD4+ and CD8+ T cells were sorted. Details on this clone: Its antigen is undetermined.

The CDR3 has 13 amino acids. The germline V gene has CDR1 MNHNS and CDR2 SASEGT. V gave up 5 bases and J gave up 7 bases, with 11 bases separating them. The sequence was collected from a human donor with alopecia areata. The rearrangement links TRBV6-1 to TRBJ1-4; no reliable D call. Sequencing was performed on NKG2D-high CD8+ T cells sorted from blood. The DNA of the CDR3 is TGTGCCAGCAGTCGGCTCGAAAGTGAAAAACTGTTTTTT. Its translation: CASSRLESEKLFF.